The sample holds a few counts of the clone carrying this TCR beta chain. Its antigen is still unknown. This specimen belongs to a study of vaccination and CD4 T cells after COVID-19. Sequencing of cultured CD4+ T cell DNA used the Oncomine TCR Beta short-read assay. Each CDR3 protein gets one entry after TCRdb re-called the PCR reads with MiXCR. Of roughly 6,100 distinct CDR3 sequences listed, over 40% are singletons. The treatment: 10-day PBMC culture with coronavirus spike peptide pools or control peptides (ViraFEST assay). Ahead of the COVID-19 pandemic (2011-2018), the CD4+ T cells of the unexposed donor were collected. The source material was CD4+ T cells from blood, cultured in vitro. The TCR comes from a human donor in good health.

CDR3 loop: CASSEAGGRGTEAFF. The CDR3 DNA sequence: TGTGCCAGCAGTGAAGCTGGGGGTAGGGGCACTGAAGCTTTCTTT. The rearrangement links TRBV6-1 to TRBJ1-1; weak D call: TRBD1 (5 bases). V lost 0 bases to trimming and J lost 4 bases, with 12 bases between them. Germline CDR1 MNHNS, CDR2 SASEGT. The CDR3 totals 15 residues.